The source of this T cell receptor beta chain is a study of PD-L1 blockade in urothelial cancer. Study-wide background: Patients' histories included 0 to 3 prior chemotherapy regimens. Treatment start was followed by blood analysis at 3 weeks (second dose) and again at 6 weeks.

The CDR3 totals 16 residues. Germline-derived CDR1 and CDR2 are SGHRS and YFSETQ. J lost 1 base, V lost 2 bases, and 5 bases had no gene match. The time point: pretreatment peripheral blood. Locally advanced or metastatic urothelial carcinoma was present in patients. Produced via immunoSEQ multiplex PCR; TCRdb's table is partial and in-frame only. The sample includes about 130,000 clones, approximately 88% of them seen just once. The J gene is TRBJ2-1, the V gene TRBV5-1, with TRBD2 identical over 8 bases. This TCR was sampled from a man in his fifties with urothelial cancer. The sample consisted of PBMCs, taken around atezolizumab (anti-PD-L1) treatment. The DNA for the CDR3 is TGCGCCAGCAGCTTAGCGGGAGTTTATTCCTACAATGAGCAGTTCTTC. It yields the protein CASSLAGVYSYNEQFF.